The 20 T cell receptor beta chains below come from one sample, sequenced in a study of T cells in Graves' hyperthyroidism and ophthalmopathy. Using RNA transcripts as the source, TCR beta CDR3 regions were amplified. HTBI primers were the set used in a first-round RT-PCR of the TCR CDR3. TCRdb recomputed calls from the multiplex PCR reads with MiXCR, one row per CDR3 protein. The sample lists hundreds of thousands of distinct CDR3 sequences, 38% seen once, with 8.9% in the top ten. Material for sequencing was blood. The receptors shown here come from a man between 18 and 29 years old with Graves' hyperthyroidism.

The chain links TRBV7-9 to TRBJ1-1, with 8 bases that match TRBD1. The J segment lost 3 bases and the V segment lost 4 bases, leaving 7 bases of the junction unmatched. The CDR3 is 15 residues long. Looked up from germline, CDR1 is SEHNR and CDR2 is FQNEAQ (reference sequence). This chain's CDR3 is CASSSGQVTHTEAFF. For the CDR3, the DNA is TGTGCCAGCAGCTCGGGACAGGTAACTCACACTGAAGCTTTCTTT. The whole variable domain, filled in from reference TRBV7-9 and TRBJ1-1, reads DTGVSQNPRHKITKRGQNVTFRCDPISEHNRLYWYRQTLGQGPEFLTYFQNEAQLEKSRLLSDRFSAERPKGSFSTLEIQRTEQGDSAMYLCASSSGQVTHTEAFFGQGTRLTVV.

DNA for the CDR3: TGTGCCAGCAGAACGTATGGCTCTGGGGCCAACGTCCTGACTTTC. Its protein is CASRTYGSGANVLTF. The chain uses TRBV6-5 and TRBJ2-6; D not certain. V lost 6 bases and J lost 0, with 9 bases in between. The germline V gene encodes CDR1 MNHEY and CDR2 SVGAGI. The CDR3 is made up of 15 amino acids.

The chain couples TRBV19 to TRBJ1-5; 7 nucleotides agree with TRBD1. J lost 4 bases, V lost 5 bases, and 8 bases had no gene match. The CDR3 sequence is 15 residues long. The germline CDR1 and CDR2 sequences are LNHDA and SQIVND (reference sequence). CDR3 loop: CASSWGTELNQPQHF. DNA of the CDR3: TGTGCCAGTAGTTGGGGGACAGAGCTAAATCAGCCCCAGCATTTT.

This clonotype was seen repeatedly, ten times or more. The chain recombines TRBV7-2 with TRBJ2-7, with D possibly matching TRBD2 (5 bases). There are 17 residues in the CDR3. From germline, CDR1 is SGHTA and CDR2 FQGNSA. Trimming left V 1 base short and J 2 bases short, with 18 bases between. The CDR3 protein is CASSLDRRGRTPYEQYF. CDR3 DNA sequence: TGTGCCAGCAGCTTAGATCGGAGAGGGCGGACCCCCTACGAGCAGTACTTC.

The table lists this clonotype with a few counts. The CDR3 DNA is TGTGCCAGCAGCTCCCGACAGCCGGCGAGTTCACCCCTCCACTTT. Translation gives CASSSRQPASSPLHF. The V gene is TRBV9, the J gene TRBJ1-6, with a tentative D call TRBD1 (5 bases). The CDR3 has 15 residues. Germline values: CDR1 SGDLS, CDR2 YYNGEE. The germline V and J ends were trimmed by 4 bases and 9 bases, with 17 bases remaining between them.

This clonotype was seen a few times. This CDR3 reads CASSDSNGRNTIYF. The CDR3, as DNA: TGTGCCAGCAGTGACTCTAACGGAAGAAACACCATATATTTT. The chain recombines TRBV6-4 with TRBJ1-3, with D hard to call. Trimming removed 0 bases from V and 5 bases from J, with 8 bases in between. The CDR3 runs to 14 residues. Germline V gene lookup returns CDR1 MRHNA and CDR2 SNTAGT.

This clonotype was seen a few times. The rearrangement uses TRBV5-5 and TRBJ2-2; D is uncertain. This CDR3 is 15 amino acids long. The germline V gene encodes CDR1 SGHKS and CDR2 YYEKEE (reference sequence). V shed 1 base and J shed 0 bases, with 7 bases lying between them. The CDR3 spells CASSLPLANTGELFF. In DNA form, the CDR3 reads TGTGCCAGCAGCTTGCCCCTAGCGAACACCGGGGAGCTGTTTTTT. The full variable domain, in which reference TRBV5-5 and TRBJ2-2 provide the parts outside the CDR3, is DAGVTQSPTHLIKTRGQQVTLRCSPISGHKSVSWYQQVLGQGPQFIFQYYEKEERGRGNFPDRFSARQFPNYSSELNVNALLLGDSALYLCASSLPLANTGELFFGEGSRLTVL.

The chain employs TRBV5-1 and TRBJ1-2; 11 bases align to TRBD1. With 6 bases clipped from V and 4 bases from J, the junction kept 5 bases outside the gene matches. In germline, CDR1 is SGHRS, CDR2 YFSETQ. The CDR3 extends over 14 amino acids. The DNA of the CDR3 is TGCGCCAGCAACCCGGGACAGGGGGTCTATGGCTACACCTTC. Its translation: CASNPGQGVYGYTF.

The V and J genes are TRBV5-1 and TRBJ1-1; D possibly corresponds to TRBD1 (6 bases). Trimming pared 2 bases from V and 6 bases from J, leaving 14 bases between. The CDR3 is 14 residues long. Per the germline V gene, CDR1 is SGHRS and CDR2 is YFSETQ. The CDR3 DNA reads as TGCGCCAGCAGCTTAGGGCAGGGGAATGCTGAAGCTTTCTTT. Its protein is CASSLGQGNAEAFF.

The CDR3 sequence is CASSRPLDSTYEQYF. The CDR3 DNA reads as TGTGCCAGCAGCCGGCCCCTAGACAGCACCTACGAGCAGTACTTC. V gene TRBV7-9 combines with J gene TRBJ2-7; possible D gene TRBD1, 5 bases. Trimming took off 5 bases at V and 2 bases at J, with 16 bases between the two ends. The CDR3 sequence is 15 residues long. CDR1 is SEHNR and CDR2 is FQNEAQ in the germline V gene (reference sequence).

This clonotype was detected ten times or more. The rearrangement links TRBV7-9 to TRBJ2-7, with unresolved D. The CDR3 loop spans 14 amino acids. Looked up from germline, CDR1 is SEHNR and CDR2 is FQNEAQ (reference sequence). V was cut by 3 bases and J by 0 bases, with 9 bases left in between. The CDR3 nucleotides are TGTGCCAGCAGCTTCGCGCAGAGCTCCTACGAGCAGTACTTC. Its protein product is CASSFAQSSYEQYF.

This clonotype is a singleton in its sample. The chain recombines TRBV6-5 with TRBJ2-7, with a tentative D call TRBD2 (5 bases). V was trimmed by 7 bases and J by 0 bases, leaving 10 bases between them. The CDR3 totals 13 residues. Germline CDR1 reads MNHEY; CDR2 reads SVGAGI. The CDR3 here is CASNDGNSYEQYF. DNA for the CDR3: TGTGCCAGCAACGACGGGAACTCCTACGAGCAGTACTTC.

This clonotype was seen ten or more times. The V gene is TRBV5-1, the J gene TRBJ2-6; no reliable D call. With 0 bases removed from V and 0 bases from J, the gap between germline ends came to 4 bases. The CDR3 consists of 15 residues. Per the germline V gene, CDR1 is SGHRS and CDR2 is YFSETQ. The CDR3 sequence is CASSLAISGANVLTF. In nucleotides, the CDR3 is TGCGCCAGCAGCTTGGCGATCTCTGGGGCCAACGTCCTGACTTTC.

This chain links TRBV10-3 with TRBJ1-4; D remains unclear. Germline CDR1 ENHRY, CDR2 SYGVKD. The length of the CDR3 is 13 residues. V lost 9 bases, J lost 3 bases, and 11 bases lay in between. The CDR3 reads CAISGSSNEKLFF. The CDR3 DNA reads TGTGCCATTAGCGGCAGCTCTAATGAAAAACTGTTTTTT.

CDR3 in DNA: TGTGCCAGCAGCTTAGCGGGTCGAGGACGTAACTACGAGCAGTACTTC. It specifies CASSLAGRGRNYEQYF. The chain couples TRBV11-3 to TRBJ2-7; D is ambiguous. The CDR3 length is 16 residues. CDR1 is SGHNT, CDR2 YENEEA, per germline. Trimming removed 1 base at V and 3 bases at J, with 16 bases between.

A few counts support this clonotype. The V gene is TRBV19, the J gene TRBJ2-2; no clear D gene. V was cut by 6 bases and J by 5 bases, with 13 bases left in between. CDR1 LNHDA and CDR2 SQIVND come from the germline V gene (reference sequence). This CDR3 has 14 amino acids. As DNA, the CDR3 is TGTGCCAGTAGGTTGGCAGGTGCTACCGGGGAGCTGTTTTTT. Amino acid sequence: CASRLAGATGELFF.

CDR3: CASSPVARPRGGGNTIYF. DNA of the CDR3: TGTGCCAGCAGCCCTGTGGCCCGCCCCCGAGGGGGTGGAAACACCATATATTTT. The chain carries TRBV7-6 and TRBJ1-3, with TRBD1 as a possible D gene (6 bases). CDR3 length: 18 amino acids. V was shortened by 5 bases and J by 3 bases, with 23 bases between the two germline ends. CDR1 is SGHVS and CDR2 is FNYEAQ in the germline V gene.

This clonotype was counted between two and nine times. V usage is TRBV5-1 and J usage is TRBJ2-2, with D unclear. Trimming took 2 bases from V and 3 from J, leaving 8 bases between them. CDR3 length: 14 residues. The germline CDR1 and CDR2 sequences are SGHRS and YFSETQ. The chain's CDR3 is CASSFGSDTGELFF. The CDR3 DNA sequence: TGCGCCAGCAGCTTCGGATCGGACACCGGGGAGCTGTTTTTT. The whole variable domain, filled in from reference TRBV5-1 and TRBJ2-2, reads KAGVTQTPRYLIKTRGQQVTLSCSPISGHRSVSWYQQTPGQGLQFLFEYFSETQRNKGNFPGRFSGRQFSNSRSEMNVSTLELGDSALYLCASSFGSDTGELFFGEGSRLTVL.

This rearrangement joins TRBV3-1 to TRBJ2-7; no definite D call. This CDR3 is built from 15 residues. The V end lost 1 base, the J end lost 3 bases, and 13 bases lay between the germline ends. Germline-derived CDR1 and CDR2 are LGHDT and YNNKEL (reference sequence). The CDR3: CASSQAFGLDYEQYF. The CDR3 DNA follows: TGTGCCAGCAGCCAAGCTTTTGGGCTAGACTACGAGCAGTACTTC.

This clonotype was seen only a few times. The genes are TRBV29-1 and TRBJ2-5; no definite D call. The CDR3 extends over 16 amino acids. V was shortened by 1 base and J by 6 bases, with 21 bases between the two germline ends. Germline V gene sequence: CDR1 SQVTM, CDR2 ANQGSEA. CDR3 amino acids: CSVEGLNDLGPQTQYF. CDR3 nucleotide sequence: TGCAGCGTTGAAGGGCTCAACGACCTCGGCCCCCAGACCCAGTACTTC.